Shown below are 8 T cell receptor beta chains from a single sample sequenced in a study of blood T cell repertoires in COVID-19. The table came from immunoSEQ multiplex PCR; TCRdb's copy has only in-frame clones and leaves some out. The sample records about 61,000 clones, around 73% being singletons. What was sequenced was peripheral blood. All receptors derive from a man at least 80 years old with active or convalescent COVID-19.

This clone was counted ten times or more. The chain combines TRBV11-2 with TRBJ2-7; 8 bases fit TRBD1. The CDR3 contains 15 residues. Losses at the gene ends were 5 bases for V and 6 bases for J; bases not matched to a gene: 12. Germline loops: CDR1 SGHAT, CDR2 FQNNGV. CDR3: CASSPQGGLPREQYF. CDR3 DNA: TGTGCCAGCAGCCCACAGGGGGGCCTACCTCGCGAGCAGTACTTC.

The chain carries TRBV2 and TRBJ1-5; no firm D call. The CDR3 totals 15 residues. Deletions cut 3 bases from V and 5 bases from J, with 14 bases between. CDR1 is SNHLY and CDR2 is FYNNEI in the germline V gene. As DNA, the CDR3 is TGTGCCAGCAGTGAGGGCCGGCAAACTTATCAGCCCCAGCATTTT. The encoded protein is CASSEGRQTYQPQHF.

The J gene is TRBJ2-2, the V gene TRBV5-4; 7 positions agree with TRBD2. V was pared by 4 bases and J by 5 bases, with 11 bases of the junction left unmatched. Per the germline V gene, CDR1 is SGHNT and CDR2 is YYREEE (reference sequence). The CDR3 has 16 residues. CDR3 DNA: TGTGCCAGCAGCATTAGCGGCGGGAGAAGGACCGGGGAGCTGTTTTTT. Its translation: CASSISGGRRTGELFF.

This chain links TRBV19 with TRBJ2-2; 7 bases line up with TRBD1. J was trimmed by 7 bases and V by 6 bases; bases with no gene match: 14. The CDR3 has 16 amino acids. In germline, CDR1 is LNHDA, CDR2 SQIVND (reference sequence). The CDR3 nucleotides read TGTGCCAGTAGCCTCGACAGGGCAATAAGAAACGGGGAGCTGTTTTTT. It codes for CASSLDRAIRNGELFF.

The chain combines TRBV3-1 (or the pseudogene TRBV3-2) with TRBJ2-5; 8 bases are shared with TRBD1. The CDR3 is 15 residues long. Trimming took 1 base from V and 2 from J; bases not matched to a gene: 3. The V gene's germline CDR1 is LGHDT and CDR2 YNNKEL (reference sequence). CDR3 sequence: CASSQGGTGQETQYF. CDR3 nucleotides: TGTGCCAGCAGCCAAGGTGGGACAGGACAAGAGACCCAGTACTTC.

This sequence joins TRBV20-1 and TRBJ2-5; 7 bases agree with TRBD1. CDR3 length: 14 residues. V dropped 3 bases and J dropped 2; count of bases not matched to a gene: 6. CDR1 is DFQATT, CDR2 SNEGSKA, per germline (reference sequence). In DNA form, the CDR3 reads TGCAGTGCTAGTACCACAGGGGTTCAAGAGACCCAGTACTTC. Its protein product is CSASTTGVQETQYF.

The V gene is TRBV15, the J gene TRBJ2-7, with 8 bases fitting TRBD2. V dropped 0 bases and J dropped 3; count of bases not matched to a gene: 7. This CDR3 has 16 residues. Germline V gene lookup returns CDR1 LNHNV and CDR2 YYDKDF (reference sequence). The CDR3 protein is CATSRDLAGTFYEQYF. The CDR3 DNA reads as TGTGCCACCAGCAGAGACTTAGCGGGAACCTTCTACGAGCAGTACTTC. Looking up the rest from reference TRBV15 and TRBJ2-7 gives the full variable domain: DAMVIQNPRYQVTQFGKPVTLSCSQTLNHNVMYWYQQKSSQAPKLLFHYYDKDFNNEADTPDNFQSRRPNTSFCFLDIRSPGLGDTAMYLCATSRDLAGTFYEQYFGPGTRLTVT.

This rearrangement joins TRBV28 to TRBJ1-2, with D perhaps TRBD1 (6 bases). The V end was cut by 5 bases, the J end by 8 bases, with 18 bases between. Looked up from germline, CDR1 is MDHEN and CDR2 is SYDVKM. The CDR3 is 14 residues long. The CDR3 region has the DNA TGTGCCAGCAGTCGCTTTACTACAGGGTCAGGCTACACCTTC. Protein: CASSRFTTGSGYTF.